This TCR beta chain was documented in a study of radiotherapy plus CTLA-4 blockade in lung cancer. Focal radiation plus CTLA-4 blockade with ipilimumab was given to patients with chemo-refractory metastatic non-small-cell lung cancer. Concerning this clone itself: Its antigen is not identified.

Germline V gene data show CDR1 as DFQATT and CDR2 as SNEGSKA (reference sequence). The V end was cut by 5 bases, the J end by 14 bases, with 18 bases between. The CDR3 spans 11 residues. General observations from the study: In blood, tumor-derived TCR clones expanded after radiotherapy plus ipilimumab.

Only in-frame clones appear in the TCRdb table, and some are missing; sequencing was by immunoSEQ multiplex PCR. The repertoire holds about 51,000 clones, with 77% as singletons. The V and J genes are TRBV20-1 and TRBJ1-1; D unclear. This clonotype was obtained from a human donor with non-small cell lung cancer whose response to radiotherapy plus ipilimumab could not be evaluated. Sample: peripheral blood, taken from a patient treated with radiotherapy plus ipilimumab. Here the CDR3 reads CSALTLTGTFF. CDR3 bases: TGCAGTGCTCTAACCCTTACCGGTACGTTCTTT.